This T cell receptor beta chain was profiled in a study of blood T cells in healthy people across ages. Turning to the study itself: Template switching recovered approximately one barcoded beta molecule for every two T cells.

Findings and limits, study-wide: Long-lived donors had more naive CD4+ cells and higher diversity than aged donors.

Combining a sample-barcoded 5' primer with a J-beta primer mix, a second PCR ran for roughly 6 to 12 cycles. A template-switch adaptor with 12 random nucleotides tagged each cDNA molecule. A single record per CDR3 protein comes from TCRdb applying MiXCR to the 5' RACE reads. This table holds approximately 810,000 distinct CDR3 sequences, under 30% found once. Comment on this clonotype: Its cognate antigen is unknown.

The germline CDR1 and CDR2 sequences are SGHTA and FQGNSA. The CDR3 loop spans 15 amino acids. V lost 3 bases and J 1 base, leaving 10 bases between the germline ends. The chain combines TRBV7-2 with TRBJ1-5; D unclear. The source of this sequence is a woman aged 80 or older in good health. Sequences were obtained from blood. The CDR3 is CASSFSLGSNQPQHF. In nucleotides, the CDR3 is TGTGCCAGCAGCTTCAGCCTTGGGAGCAATCAGCCCCAGCATTTT.